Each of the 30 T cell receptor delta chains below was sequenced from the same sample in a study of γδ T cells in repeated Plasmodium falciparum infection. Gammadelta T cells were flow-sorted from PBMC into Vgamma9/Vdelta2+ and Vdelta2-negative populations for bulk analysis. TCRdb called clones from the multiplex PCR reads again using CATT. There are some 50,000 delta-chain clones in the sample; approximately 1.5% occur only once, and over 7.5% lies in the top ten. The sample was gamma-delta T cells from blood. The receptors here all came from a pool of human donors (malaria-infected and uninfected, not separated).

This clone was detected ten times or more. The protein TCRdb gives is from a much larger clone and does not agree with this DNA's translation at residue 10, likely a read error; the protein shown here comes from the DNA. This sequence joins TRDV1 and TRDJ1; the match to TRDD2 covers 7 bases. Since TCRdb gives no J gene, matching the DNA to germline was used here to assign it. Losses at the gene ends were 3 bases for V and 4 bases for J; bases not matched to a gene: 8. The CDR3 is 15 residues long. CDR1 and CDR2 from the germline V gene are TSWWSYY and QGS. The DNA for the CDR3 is TGTGCTCTTGGGGAGCTCCCTCCTTCCTGCGATAAACTCATCTTT. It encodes CALGELPPSCDKLIF.

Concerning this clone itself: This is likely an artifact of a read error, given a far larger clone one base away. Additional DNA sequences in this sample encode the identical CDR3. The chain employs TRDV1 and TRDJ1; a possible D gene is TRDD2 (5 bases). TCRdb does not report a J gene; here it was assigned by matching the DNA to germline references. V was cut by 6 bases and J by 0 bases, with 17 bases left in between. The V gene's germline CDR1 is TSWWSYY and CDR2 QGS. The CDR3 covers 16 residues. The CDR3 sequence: CALGEPFPPYTDKLIF. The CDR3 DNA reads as TGTGCTCTTGGAGAGCCCTTTCCTCCTTACACCGATAAACTCATCTTT.

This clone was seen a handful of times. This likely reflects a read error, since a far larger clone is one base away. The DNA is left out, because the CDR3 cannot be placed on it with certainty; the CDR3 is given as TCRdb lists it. The CDR3 sequence: CAFGALGDTRLIF. TRDV3 is the V gene, and the J gene was not called; TRDD3 is taken as the D call from the table, unchecked against the DNA. Germline V lookup: CDR1 TVYSNPD, CDR2 GDNSRS (reference sequence). The CDR3 is made up of 13 amino acids, end residues included.

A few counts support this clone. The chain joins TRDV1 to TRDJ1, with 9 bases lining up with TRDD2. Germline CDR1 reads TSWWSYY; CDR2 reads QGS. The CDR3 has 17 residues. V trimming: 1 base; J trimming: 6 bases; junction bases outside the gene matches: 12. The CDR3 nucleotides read TGTGCTCTTGGGGAACAGGCCTTCCTACGTGGGGGCCATAAACTCATCTTT. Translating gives CALGEQAFLRGGHKLIF.

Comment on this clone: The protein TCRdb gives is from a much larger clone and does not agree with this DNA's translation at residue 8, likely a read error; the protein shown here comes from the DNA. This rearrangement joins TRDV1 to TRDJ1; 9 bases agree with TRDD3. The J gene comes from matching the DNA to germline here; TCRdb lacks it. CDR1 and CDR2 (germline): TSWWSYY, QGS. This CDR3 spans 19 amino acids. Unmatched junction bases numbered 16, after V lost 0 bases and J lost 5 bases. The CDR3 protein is CALGELVAPSLGDSDKLIF. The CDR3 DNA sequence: TGTGCTCTTGGGGAACTAGTCGCTCCTTCGCTGGGGGATTCGGATAAACTCATCTTT.

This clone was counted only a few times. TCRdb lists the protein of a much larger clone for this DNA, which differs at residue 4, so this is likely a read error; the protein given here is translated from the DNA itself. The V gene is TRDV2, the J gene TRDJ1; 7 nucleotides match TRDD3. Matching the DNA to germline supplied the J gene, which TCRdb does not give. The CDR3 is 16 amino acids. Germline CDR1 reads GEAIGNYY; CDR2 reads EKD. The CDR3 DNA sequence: TGTGCCTGTGGCACCCTGGGGGGAGACTACACCGATAAACTCATCTTT. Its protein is CACGTLGGDYTDKLIF.

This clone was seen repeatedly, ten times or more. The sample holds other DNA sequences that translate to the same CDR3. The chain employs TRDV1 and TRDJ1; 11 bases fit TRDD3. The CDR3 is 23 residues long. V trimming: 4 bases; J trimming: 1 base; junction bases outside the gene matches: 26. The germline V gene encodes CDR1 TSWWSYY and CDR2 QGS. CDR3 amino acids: CALGARPPSLWYWGIYSTDKLIF. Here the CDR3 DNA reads TGTGCTCTTGGGGCCCGACCCCCTTCCCTCTGGTACTGGGGGATATATTCCACCGATAAACTCATCTTT.

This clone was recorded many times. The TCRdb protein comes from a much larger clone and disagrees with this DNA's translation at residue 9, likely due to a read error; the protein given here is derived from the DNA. The CDR3 coding sequence is TGTGCTCTTGAACGAGTCTGGGGGGTACAGGCCCGAGGGGCTTACACCGATAAACTCATCTTT. As protein: CALERVWGVQARGAYTDKLIF. The rearrangement links TRDV1 to TRDJ1, with TRDD3 matching 7 bases. Because TCRdb records no J gene, it was assigned here through a match of the DNA to germline. Per germline, CDR1 TSWWSYY and CDR2 QGS. The CDR3 extends over 21 amino acids. With 7 bases clipped from V and 0 bases from J, the junction kept 26 bases outside the gene matches.

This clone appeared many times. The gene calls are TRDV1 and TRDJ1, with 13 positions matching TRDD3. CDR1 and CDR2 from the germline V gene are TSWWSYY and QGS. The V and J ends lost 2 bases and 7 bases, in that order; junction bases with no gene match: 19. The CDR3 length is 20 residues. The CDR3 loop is CALGESTTRKLGDTRGKLIF. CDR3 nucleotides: TGTGCTCTTGGGGAATCGACGACTAGAAAACTGGGGGATACGCGAGGTAAACTCATCTTT.

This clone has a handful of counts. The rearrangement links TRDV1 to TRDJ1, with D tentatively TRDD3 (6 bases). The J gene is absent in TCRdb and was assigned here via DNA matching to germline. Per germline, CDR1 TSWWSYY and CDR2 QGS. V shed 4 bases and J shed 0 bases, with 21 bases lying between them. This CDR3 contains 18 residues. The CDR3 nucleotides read TGTGCTCTTGGGGGTAGGGGGGTTGGGGGGTACGACACCGATAAACTCATCTTT. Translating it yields CALGGRGVGGYDTDKLIF.

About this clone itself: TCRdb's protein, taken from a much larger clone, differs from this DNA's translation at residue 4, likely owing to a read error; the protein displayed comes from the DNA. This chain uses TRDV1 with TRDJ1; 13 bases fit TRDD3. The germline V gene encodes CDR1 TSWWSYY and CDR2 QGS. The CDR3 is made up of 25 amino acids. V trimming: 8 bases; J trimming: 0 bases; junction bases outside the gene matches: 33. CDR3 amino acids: CALRSLPRGLTGGYAFPPYTDKLIF. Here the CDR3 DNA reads TGTGCTCTTAGGAGCCTTCCGCGAGGCCTTACTGGGGGATACGCGTTTCCCCCGTACACCGATAAACTCATCTTT.

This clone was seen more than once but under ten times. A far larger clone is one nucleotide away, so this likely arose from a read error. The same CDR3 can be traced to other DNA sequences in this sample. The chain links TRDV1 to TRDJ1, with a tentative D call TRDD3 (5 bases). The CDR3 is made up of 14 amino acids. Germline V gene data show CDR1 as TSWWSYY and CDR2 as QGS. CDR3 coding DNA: TGCGCTCTTGGGGAACTCATCGGGTCCGATAAACTCATCTTT. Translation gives CALGELIGSDKLIF.

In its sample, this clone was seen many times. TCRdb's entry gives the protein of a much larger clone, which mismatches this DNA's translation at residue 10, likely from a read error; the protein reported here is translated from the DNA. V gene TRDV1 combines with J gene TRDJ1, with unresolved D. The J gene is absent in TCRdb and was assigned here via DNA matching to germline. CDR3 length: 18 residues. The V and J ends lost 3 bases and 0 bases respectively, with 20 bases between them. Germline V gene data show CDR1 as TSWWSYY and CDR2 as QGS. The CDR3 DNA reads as TGTGCTCTTGGGGAGAGAAAATGGCTGGTATCCTACACCGATAAACTCATCTTT. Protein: CALGERKWLVSYTDKLIF.

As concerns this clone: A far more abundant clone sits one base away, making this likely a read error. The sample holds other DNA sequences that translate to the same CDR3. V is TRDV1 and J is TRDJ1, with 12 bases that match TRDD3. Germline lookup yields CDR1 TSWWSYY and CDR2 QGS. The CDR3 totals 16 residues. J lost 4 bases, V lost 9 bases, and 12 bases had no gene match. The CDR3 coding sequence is TGTGCTCTCGGGAATAACTGGGGGATACACGTCGATAAACTCATCTTT. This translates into CALGNNWGIHVDKLIF.

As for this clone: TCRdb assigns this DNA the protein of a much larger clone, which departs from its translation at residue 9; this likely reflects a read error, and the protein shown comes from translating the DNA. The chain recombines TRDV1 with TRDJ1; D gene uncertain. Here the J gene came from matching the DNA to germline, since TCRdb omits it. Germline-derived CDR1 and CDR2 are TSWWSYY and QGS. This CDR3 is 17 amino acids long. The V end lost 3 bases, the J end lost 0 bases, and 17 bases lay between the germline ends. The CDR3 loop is CALGEGLFAVYTDKLIF. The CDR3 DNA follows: TGTGCTCTTGGGGAGGGTCTCTTTGCGGTGTACACCGATAAACTCATCTTT.

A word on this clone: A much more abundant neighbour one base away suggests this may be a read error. This CDR3 is CALGELPFLWGILPNYAYTDKLIF. CDR3 nucleotide sequence: TGTGCTCTTGGGGAACTCCCCTTCCTCTGGGGGATACTGCCCAACTACGCGTACACCGATAAACTCATCTTT. The chain employs TRDV1 and TRDJ1; 11 nucleotides line up with TRDD3. The CDR3 is made up of 24 amino acids. V shed 0 bases and J 0 bases; nucleotides not matched to a gene: 24. The germline CDR1 and CDR2 sequences are TSWWSYY and QGS.

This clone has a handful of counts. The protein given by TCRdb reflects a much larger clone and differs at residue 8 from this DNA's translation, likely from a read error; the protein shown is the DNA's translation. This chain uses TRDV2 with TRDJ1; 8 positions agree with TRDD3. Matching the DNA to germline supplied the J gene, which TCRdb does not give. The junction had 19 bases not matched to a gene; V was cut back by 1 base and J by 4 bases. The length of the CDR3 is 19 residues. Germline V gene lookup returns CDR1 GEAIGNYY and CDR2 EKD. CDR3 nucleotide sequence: TGTGCCTGTGACACACTCTCCCCTGGGGGACGGGGACCCCACGATAAACTCATCTTT. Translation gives CACDTLSPGGRGPHDKLIF.

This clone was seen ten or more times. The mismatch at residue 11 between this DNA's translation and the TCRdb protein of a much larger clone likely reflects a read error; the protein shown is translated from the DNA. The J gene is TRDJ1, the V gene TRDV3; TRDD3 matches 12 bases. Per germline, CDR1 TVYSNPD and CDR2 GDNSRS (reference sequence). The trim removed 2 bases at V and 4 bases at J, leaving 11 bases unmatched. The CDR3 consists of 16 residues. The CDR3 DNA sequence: TGTGCCTTTGGTTACCGGTCTGGGGGATACGGCGATAAACTCATCTTT. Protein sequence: CAFGYRSGGYGDKLIF.

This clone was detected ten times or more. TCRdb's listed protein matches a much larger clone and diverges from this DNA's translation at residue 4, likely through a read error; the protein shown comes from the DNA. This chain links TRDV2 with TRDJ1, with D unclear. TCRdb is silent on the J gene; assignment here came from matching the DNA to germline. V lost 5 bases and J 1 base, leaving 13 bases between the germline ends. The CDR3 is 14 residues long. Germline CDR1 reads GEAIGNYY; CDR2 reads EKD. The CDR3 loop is CACGKVGVTDKLIF. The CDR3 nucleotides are TGTGCCTGTGGCAAAGTAGGGGTCACCGATAAACTCATCTTT.

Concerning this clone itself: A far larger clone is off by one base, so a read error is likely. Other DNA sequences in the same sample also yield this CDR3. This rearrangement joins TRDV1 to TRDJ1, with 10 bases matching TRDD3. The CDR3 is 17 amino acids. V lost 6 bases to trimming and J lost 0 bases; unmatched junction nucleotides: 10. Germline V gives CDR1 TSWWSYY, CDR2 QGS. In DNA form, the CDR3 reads TGTGCTCTTGGACTTCCTGCGACTGGGGGATACACCGATAAACTCATCTTT. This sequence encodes CALGLPATGGYTDKLIF.

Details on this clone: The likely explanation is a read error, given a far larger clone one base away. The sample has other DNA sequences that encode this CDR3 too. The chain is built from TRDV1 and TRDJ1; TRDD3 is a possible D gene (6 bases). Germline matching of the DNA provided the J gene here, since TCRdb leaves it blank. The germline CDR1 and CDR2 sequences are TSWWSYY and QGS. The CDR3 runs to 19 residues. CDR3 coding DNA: TGTGCTCTGGGGGAACACCCCTACTTGGGGATGGTTTACACCGATAAACTCATCTTT. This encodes CALGEHPYLGMVYTDKLIF.

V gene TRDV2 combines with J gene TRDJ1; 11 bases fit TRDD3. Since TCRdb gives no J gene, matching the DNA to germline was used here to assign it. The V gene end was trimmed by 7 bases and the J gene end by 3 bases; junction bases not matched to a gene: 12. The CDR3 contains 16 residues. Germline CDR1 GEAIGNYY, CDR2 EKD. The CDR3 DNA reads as TGTGCCTGCTTCGTACTGGGGGATAAAGGGGCCGATAAACTCATCTTT. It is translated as CACFVLGDKGADKLIF.

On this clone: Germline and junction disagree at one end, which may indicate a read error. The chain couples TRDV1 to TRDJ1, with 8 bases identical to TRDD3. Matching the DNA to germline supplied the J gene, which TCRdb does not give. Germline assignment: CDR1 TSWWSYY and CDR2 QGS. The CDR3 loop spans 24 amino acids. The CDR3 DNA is TGTGCTCTTGGGGAACGCCCATTTACTGGGGGTACTTCTTCTCTTCTCAACTACACAGATAAACTCATCTTT. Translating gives CALGERPFTGGTSSLLNYTDKLIF.

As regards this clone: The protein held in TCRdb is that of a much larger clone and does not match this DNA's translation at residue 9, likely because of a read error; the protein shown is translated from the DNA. The CDR3 nucleotides are TGTGCCTTTGTCCGTACTGGGGGATGCTGGTACACCGATAAACTCATCTTT. Residues: CAFVRTGGCWYTDKLIF. V gene TRDV3 combines with J gene TRDJ1; 10 bases map to TRDD3. Germline V gives CDR1 TVYSNPD, CDR2 GDNSRS (reference sequence). Germline trimming cut 2 bases from V and 0 bases from J; bases unmatched to any gene: 12. The CDR3 is 17 residues long.

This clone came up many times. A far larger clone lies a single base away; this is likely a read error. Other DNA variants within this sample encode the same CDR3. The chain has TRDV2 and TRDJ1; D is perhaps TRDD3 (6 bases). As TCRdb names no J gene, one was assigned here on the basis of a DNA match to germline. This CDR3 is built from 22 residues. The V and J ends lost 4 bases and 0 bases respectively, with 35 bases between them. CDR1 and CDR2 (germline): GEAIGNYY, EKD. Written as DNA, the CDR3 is TGTGCCTGTGATAAACGCCCTCGTCGGGGGGACACCCCAAACTCGTACACCGATAAACTCATCTTT. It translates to CACDKRPRRGDTPNSYTDKLIF.

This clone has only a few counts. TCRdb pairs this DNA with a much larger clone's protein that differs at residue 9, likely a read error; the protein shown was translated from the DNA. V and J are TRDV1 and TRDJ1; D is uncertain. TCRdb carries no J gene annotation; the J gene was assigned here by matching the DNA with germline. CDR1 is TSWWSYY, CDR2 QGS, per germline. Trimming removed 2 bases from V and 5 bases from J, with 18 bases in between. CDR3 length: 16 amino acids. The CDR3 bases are TGTGCTCTTGGGGAAGATAGATCTGCGGACAAAGATAAACTCATCTTT. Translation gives CALGEDRSADKDKLIF.

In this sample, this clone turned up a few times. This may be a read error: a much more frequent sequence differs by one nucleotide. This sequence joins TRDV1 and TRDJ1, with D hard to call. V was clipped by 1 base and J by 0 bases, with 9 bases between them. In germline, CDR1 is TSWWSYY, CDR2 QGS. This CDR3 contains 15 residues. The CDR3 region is CALGEQGSNTDKLIF. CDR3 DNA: TGTGCTCTTGGGGAACAGGGGTCCAACACCGATAAACTCATCTTT.

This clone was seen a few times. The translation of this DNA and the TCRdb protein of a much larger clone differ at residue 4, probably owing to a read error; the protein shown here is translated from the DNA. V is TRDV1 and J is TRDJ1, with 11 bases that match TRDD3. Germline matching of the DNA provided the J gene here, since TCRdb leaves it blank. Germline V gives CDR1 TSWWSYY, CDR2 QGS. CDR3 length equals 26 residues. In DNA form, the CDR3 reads TGTGCTCTTTGGGAACTACGCAGTTATGATGGGTTCCCCCACTGGGGGATATTGGAGTACACCGATAAACTCATCTTT. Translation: CALWELRSYDGFPHWGILEYTDKLIF.

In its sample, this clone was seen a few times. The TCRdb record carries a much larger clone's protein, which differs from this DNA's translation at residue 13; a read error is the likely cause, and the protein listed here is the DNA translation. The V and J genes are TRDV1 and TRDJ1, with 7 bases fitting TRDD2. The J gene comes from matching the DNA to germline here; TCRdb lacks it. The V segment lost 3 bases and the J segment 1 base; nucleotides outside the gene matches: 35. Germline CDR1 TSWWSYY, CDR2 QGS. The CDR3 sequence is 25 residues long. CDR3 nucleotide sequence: TGTGCTCTTGGGGACTTAAGGCCCATTCCTACGAGAGTGGGGAGGGCTTATAACTCCACCGATAAACTCATCTTT. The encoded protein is CALGDLRPIPTRVGRAYNSTDKLIF.

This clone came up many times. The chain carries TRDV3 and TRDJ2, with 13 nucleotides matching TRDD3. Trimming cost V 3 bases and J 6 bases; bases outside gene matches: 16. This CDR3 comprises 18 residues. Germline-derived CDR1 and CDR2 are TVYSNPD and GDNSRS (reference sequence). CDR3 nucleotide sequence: TGTGCCTTGCCGAATCGCCCCTACTGGGGGATACGGGCAGCACAACTCTTCTTT. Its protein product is CALPNRPYWGIRAAQLFF.